This T cell receptor beta chain is drawn from a study of blood T cell repertoires in COVID-19. Study-level background: Donors in the United States, Italy and Spain gave samples during acute or convalescent COVID-19. The analysed material was cDNA or gDNA that came from T cells, B-cell-depleted T cells, or PBMCs.

How the authors handled the data: Cell counts per sample came from amplifying reference gene primers. This table comes from immunoSEQ multiplex PCR, and its TCRdb copy is limited to in-frame clones, with some not included. That table furnishes V, J and clone size, whereas the DNA furnished D and trimming. The sample contains approximately 500,000 clones, about 89% of which appear only once. Trimming removed 1 base at V and 0 bases at J, with 14 bases between. The CDR3 is 16 residues long. Germline CDR1 reads SGHDT; CDR2 reads YYEEEE. Material: peripheral blood. The chain couples TRBV5-6 to TRBJ2-7; D unresolved. This sequence was found in a woman aged 45-59 years with COVID-19, enrolled during active disease. CDR3 protein: CASSLFLPSSSYEQYF. The CDR3 coding sequence is TGTGCCAGCAGCTTGTTCCTCCCGTCGAGCTCCTACGAGCAGTACTTC. The variable domain in full, with the rest retrieved from reference TRBV5-6 and TRBJ2-7, is DAGVTQSPTHLIKTRGQQVTLRCSPKSGHDTVSWYQQALGQGPQFIFQYYEEEERQRGNFPDRFSGHQFPNYSSELNVNALLLGDSALYLCASSLFLPSSSYEQYFGPGTRLTVT.